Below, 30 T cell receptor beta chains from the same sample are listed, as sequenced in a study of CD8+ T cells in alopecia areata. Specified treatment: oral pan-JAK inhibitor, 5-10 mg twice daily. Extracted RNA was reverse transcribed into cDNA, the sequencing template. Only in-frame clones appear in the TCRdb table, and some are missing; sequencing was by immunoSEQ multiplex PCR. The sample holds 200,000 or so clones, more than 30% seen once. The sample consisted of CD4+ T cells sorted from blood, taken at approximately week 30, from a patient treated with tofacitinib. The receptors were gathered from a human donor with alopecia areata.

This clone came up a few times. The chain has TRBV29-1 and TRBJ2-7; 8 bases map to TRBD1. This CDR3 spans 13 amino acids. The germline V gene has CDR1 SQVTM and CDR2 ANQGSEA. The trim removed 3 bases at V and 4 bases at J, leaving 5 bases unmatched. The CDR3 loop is CSVDGTGGYEQYF. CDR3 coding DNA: TGCAGCGTTGACGGGACAGGAGGGTACGAGCAGTACTTC.

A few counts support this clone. CDR3 sequence reads: CASSWERQGLEQYF. In DNA form, the CDR3 reads TGCGCCAGCAGCTGGGAAAGACAGGGACTCGAGCAGTACTTC. The chain carries TRBV5-1 and TRBJ2-7; possible D gene TRBD1, 7 bases. Germline-derived CDR1 and CDR2 are SGHRS and YFSETQ. This CDR3 spans 14 amino acids. V lost 3 bases and J lost 6, with 16 bases in between. The full variable domain, in which reference TRBV5-1 and TRBJ2-7 provide the parts outside the CDR3, is KAGVTQTPRYLIKTRGQQVTLSCSPISGHRSVSWYQQTPGQGLQFLFEYFSETQRNKGNFPGRFSGRQFSNSRSEMNVSTLELGDSALYLCASSWERQGLEQYFGPGTRLTVT.

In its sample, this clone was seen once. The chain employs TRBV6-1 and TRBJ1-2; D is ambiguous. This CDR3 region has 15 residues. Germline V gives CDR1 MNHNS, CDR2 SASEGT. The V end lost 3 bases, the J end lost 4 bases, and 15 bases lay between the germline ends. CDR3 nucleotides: TGTGCCAGCAGTGATGGCTGGCAGTTCCTCTATGGCTACACCTTC. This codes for CASSDGWQFLYGYTF.

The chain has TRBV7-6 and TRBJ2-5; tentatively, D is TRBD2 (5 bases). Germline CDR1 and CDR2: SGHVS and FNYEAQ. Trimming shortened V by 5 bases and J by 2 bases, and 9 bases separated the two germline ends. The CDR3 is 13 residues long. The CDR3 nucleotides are TGTGCCAGCAGCCTCCCGGGGCAAGAGACCCAGTACTTC. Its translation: CASSLPGQETQYF.

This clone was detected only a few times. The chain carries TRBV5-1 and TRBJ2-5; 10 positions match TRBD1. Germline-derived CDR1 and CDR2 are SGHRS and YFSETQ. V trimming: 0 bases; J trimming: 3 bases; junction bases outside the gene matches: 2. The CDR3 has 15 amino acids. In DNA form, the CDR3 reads TGCGCCAGCAGCTTGGCTGGGACAGGGGAAGAGACCCAGTACTTC. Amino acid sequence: CASSLAGTGEETQYF. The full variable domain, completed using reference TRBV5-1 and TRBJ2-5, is KAGVTQTPRYLIKTRGQQVTLSCSPISGHRSVSWYQQTPGQGLQFLFEYFSETQRNKGNFPGRFSGRQFSNSRSEMNVSTLELGDSALYLCASSLAGTGEETQYFGPGTRLLVL.

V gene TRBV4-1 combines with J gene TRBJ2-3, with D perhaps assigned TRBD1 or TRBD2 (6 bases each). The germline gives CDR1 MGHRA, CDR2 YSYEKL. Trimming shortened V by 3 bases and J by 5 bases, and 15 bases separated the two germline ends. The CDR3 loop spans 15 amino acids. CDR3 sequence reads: CASSQMGGAKDTQYF. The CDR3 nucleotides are TGCGCCAGCAGCCAGATGGGGGGCGCAAAAGATACGCAGTATTTT.

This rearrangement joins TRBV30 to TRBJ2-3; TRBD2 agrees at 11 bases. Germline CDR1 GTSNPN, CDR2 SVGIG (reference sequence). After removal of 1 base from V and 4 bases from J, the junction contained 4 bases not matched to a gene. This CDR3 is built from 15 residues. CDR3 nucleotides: TGTGCCTGGAGTGCCGGGACTAGCGGCTCAGATACGCAGTATTTT. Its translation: CAWSAGTSGSDTQYF.

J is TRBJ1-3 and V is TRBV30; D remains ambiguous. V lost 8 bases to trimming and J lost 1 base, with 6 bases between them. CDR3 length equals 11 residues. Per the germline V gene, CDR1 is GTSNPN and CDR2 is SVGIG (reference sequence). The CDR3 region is CAGNSGNTIYF. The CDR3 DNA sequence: TGTGCCGGAAATTCTGGAAACACCATATATTTT.

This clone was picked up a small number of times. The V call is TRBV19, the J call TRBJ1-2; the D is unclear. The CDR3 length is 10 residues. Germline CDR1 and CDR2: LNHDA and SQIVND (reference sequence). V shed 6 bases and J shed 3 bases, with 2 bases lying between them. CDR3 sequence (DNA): TGTGCCAGTAGGGACTATGGCTACACCTTC. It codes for CASRDYGYTF.

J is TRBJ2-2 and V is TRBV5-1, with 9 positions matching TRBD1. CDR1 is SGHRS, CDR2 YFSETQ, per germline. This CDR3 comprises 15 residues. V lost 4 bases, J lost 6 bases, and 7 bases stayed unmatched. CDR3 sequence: CASSPGTGTAGELFF. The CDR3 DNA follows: TGCGCCAGCAGCCCTGGGACAGGGACGGCCGGGGAGCTGTTTTTT.

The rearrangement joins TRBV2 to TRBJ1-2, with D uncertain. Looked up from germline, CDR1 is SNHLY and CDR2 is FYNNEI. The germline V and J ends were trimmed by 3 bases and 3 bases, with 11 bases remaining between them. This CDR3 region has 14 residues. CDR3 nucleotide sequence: TGTGCCAGCAGTGACCAGGTAGCGTACTATGGCTACACCTTC. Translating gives CASSDQVAYYGYTF.

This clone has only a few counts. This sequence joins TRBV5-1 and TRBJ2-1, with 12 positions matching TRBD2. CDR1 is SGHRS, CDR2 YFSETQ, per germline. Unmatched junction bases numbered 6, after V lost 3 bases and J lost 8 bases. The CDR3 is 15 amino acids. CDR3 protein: CASSSTSGRRYEQFF. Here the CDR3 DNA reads TGCGCCAGCAGCTCGACTAGCGGGAGAAGATATGAGCAGTTCTTC.

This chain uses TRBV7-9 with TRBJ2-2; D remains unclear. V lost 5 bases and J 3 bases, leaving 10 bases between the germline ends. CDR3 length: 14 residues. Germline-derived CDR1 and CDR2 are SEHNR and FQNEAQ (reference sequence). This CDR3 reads CASSPVGYTGELFF. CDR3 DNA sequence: TGTGCCAGCAGCCCGGTTGGGTACACCGGGGAGCTGTTTTTT. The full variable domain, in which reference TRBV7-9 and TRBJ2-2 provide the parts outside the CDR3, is DTGVSQNPRHKITKRGQNVTFRCDPISEHNRLYWYRQTLGQGPEFLTYFQNEAQLEKSRLLSDRFSAERPKGSFSTLEIQRTEQGDSAMYLCASSPVGYTGELFFGEGSRLTVL.

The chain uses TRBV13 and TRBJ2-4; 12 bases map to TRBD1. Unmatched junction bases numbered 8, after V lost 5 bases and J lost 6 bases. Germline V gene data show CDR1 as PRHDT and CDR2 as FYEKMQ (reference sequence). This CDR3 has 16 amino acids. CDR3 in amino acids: CASSPGTGGLVNIQYF. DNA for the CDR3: TGTGCCAGCAGCCCCGGGACAGGGGGCTTGGTAAACATTCAGTACTTC.

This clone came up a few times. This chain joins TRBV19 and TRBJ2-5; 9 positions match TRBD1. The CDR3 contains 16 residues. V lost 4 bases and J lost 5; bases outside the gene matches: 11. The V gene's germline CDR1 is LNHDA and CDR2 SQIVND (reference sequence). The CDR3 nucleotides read TGTGCCAGTAGTAGGGGCGCACAGGGGGCGAGGGAGACCCAGTACTTC. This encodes CASSRGAQGARETQYF.

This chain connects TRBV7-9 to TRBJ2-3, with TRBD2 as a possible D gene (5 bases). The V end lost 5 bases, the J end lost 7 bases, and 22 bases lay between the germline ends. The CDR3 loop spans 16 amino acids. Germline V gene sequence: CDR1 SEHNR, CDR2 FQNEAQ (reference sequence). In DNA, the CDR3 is TGTGCCAGCAGCCCCTGGGAACTAGATAGACGGCATACGCAGTATTTT. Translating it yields CASSPWELDRRHTQYF.

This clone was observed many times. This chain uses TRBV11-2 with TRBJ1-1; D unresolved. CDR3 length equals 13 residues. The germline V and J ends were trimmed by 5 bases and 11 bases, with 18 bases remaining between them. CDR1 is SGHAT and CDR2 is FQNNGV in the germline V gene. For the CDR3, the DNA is TGTGCCAGCAGCATCGATATGAGAGGGCGTGCTTTCTTT. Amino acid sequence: CASSIDMRGRAFF.

The CDR3 sequence: CASSADYSGYTF. CDR3 in DNA: TGCGCCAGCAGTGCCGATTATAGTGGCTACACCTTC. The rearrangement uses TRBV10-2 and TRBJ1-2; no reliable D call. Germline V CDR1 and CDR2: WSHSY, SAAADI. The CDR3 is 12 residues long. V shed 4 bases and J shed 7 bases, with 10 bases lying between them.

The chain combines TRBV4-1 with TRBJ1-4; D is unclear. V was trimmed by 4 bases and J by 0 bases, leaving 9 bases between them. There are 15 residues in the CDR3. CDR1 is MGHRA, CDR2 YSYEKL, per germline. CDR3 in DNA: TGCGCCAGCAGCCTAGGACGTGCAACTAATGAAAAACTGTTTTTT. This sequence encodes CASSLGRATNEKLFF.

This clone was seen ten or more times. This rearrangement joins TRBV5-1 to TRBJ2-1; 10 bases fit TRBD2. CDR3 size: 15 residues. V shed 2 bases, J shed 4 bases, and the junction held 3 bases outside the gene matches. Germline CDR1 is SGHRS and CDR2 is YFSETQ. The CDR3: CASSFGTSEYNEQFF. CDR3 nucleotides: TGCGCCAGCAGCTTCGGGACTAGCGAGTACAATGAGCAGTTCTTC.

The CDR3 here is CASSLRTGSYEQYF. The CDR3 nucleotides read TGTGCCAGCAGTCTCCGGACAGGTAGCTACGAGCAGTACTTC. The rearrangement uses TRBV28 and TRBJ2-7; 7 bases map to TRBD1. Germline lookup yields CDR1 MDHEN and CDR2 SYDVKM. The CDR3 totals 14 residues. J was trimmed by 3 bases and V by 5 bases; bases with no gene match: 7.

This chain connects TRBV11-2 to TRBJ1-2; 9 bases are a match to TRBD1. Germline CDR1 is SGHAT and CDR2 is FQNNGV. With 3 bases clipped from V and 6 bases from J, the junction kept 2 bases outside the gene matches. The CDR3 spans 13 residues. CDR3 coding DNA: TGTGCCAGCAGCTTTGGACAGGGGAATGGCTACACCTTC. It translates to CASSFGQGNGYTF.

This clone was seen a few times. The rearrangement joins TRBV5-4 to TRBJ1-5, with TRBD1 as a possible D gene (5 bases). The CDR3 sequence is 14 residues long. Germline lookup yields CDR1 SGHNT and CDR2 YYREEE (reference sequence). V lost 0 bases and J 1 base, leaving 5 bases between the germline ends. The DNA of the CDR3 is TGTGCCAGCAGCTTGGAGGGGAGCAATCAGCCCCAGCATTTT. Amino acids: CASSLEGSNQPQHF.

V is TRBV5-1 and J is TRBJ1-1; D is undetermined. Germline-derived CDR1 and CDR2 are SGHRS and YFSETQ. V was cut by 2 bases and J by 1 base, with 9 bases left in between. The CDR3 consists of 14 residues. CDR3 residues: CASSFDGPNTEAFF. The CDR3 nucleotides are TGCGCCAGCAGCTTCGACGGCCCGAACACTGAAGCTTTCTTT.

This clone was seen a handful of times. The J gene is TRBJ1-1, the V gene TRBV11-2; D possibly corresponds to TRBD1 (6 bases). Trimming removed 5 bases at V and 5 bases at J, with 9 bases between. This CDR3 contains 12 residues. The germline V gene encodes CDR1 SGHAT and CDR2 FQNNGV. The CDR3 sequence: CASSQQGTEAFF. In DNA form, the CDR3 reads TGTGCCAGCAGCCAACAGGGAACTGAAGCTTTCTTT.

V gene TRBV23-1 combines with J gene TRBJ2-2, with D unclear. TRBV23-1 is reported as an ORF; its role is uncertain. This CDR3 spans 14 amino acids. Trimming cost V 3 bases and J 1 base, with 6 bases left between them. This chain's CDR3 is CASSQNRNTGELFF. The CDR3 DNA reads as TGCGCCAGCAGTCAGAACAGGAACACCGGGGAGCTGTTTTTT.

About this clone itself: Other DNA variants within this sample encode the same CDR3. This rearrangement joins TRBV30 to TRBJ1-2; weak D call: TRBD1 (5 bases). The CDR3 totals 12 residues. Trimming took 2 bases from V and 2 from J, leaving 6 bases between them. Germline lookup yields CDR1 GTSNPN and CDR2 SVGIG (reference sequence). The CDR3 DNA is TGTGCCTGGAGTCGACAGAACTATGGCTACACCTTC. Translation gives CAWSRQNYGYTF.

The CDR3 sequence is CASSLYKNTEAFF. The CDR3 DNA follows: TGTGCCAGCAGCTTGTACAAGAACACTGAAGCTTTCTTT. The chain joins TRBV5-6 to TRBJ1-1; no clear D gene. Trimming left V 1 base short and J 1 base short, with 5 bases between. Looked up from germline, CDR1 is SGHDT and CDR2 is YYEEEE. The CDR3 length is 13 residues.

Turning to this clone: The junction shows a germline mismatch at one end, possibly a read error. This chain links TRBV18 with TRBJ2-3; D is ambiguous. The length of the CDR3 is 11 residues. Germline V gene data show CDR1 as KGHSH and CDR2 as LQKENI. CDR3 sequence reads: CASSQTDTQYF. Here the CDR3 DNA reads TGTGCCAGTTCACAGACAGATACGCAGTATTTT.

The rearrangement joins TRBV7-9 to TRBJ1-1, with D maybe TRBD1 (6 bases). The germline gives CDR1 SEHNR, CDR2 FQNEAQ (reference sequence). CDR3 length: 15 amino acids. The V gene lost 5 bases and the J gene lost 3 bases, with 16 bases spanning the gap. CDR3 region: CASSPEDRLDTEAFF. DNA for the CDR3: TGTGCCAGCAGCCCTGAAGACAGGCTTGACACTGAAGCTTTCTTT.